This T cell receptor (beta chain) was documented in a study of graft-versus-host responses after intestinal transplantation. Study-wide results and caveats: The study associated peak circulating GvH clone levels with early post-transplant HvG declines.

This CDR3 is 14 amino acids long. The V gene lost 4 bases and the J gene lost 2 bases, with 10 bases spanning the gap. The germline V gene encodes CDR1 PRHDT and CDR2 FYEKMQ (reference sequence). Measured with immunoSEQ multiplex PCR; TCRdb has only the in-frame clones, and not every one. The table lists roughly 38,000 clones, 93% of them singletons, with approximately 20% in the top ten. A remark on this clone: Antigen: not known. At the DNA level, this CDR3 is encoded by other sequences in the same sample as well.

The specimen comprised unstimulated CD8+ T cells sorted from spleen or lymph node cells, sampled before transplant. The gene calls are TRBV13 and TRBJ2-3; D might be TRBD2 (5 bases). The sequence came from a human donor who was the organ donor for an intestinal transplant. This CDR3 reads CASSSLLATDTQYF. The CDR3 region has the DNA TGTGCCAGCAGCTCCCTGCTAGCCACAGATACGCAGTATTTT.